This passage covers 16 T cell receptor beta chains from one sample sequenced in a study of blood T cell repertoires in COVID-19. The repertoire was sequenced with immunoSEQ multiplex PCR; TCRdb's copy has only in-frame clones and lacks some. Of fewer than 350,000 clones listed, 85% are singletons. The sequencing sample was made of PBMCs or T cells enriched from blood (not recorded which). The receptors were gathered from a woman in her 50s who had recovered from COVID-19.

CDR3 residues: CASSSGGKKYF. Written as DNA, the CDR3 is TGTGCCAGCAGCTCCGGGGGTAAAAAGTACTTC. The chain is built from TRBV7-9 and TRBJ2-5, with a tentative D call TRBD2 (6 bases). With 4 bases removed from V and 12 bases from J, the gap between germline ends came to 12 bases. The CDR3 has 11 amino acids. The V gene's germline CDR1 is SEHNR and CDR2 FQNEAQ (reference sequence).

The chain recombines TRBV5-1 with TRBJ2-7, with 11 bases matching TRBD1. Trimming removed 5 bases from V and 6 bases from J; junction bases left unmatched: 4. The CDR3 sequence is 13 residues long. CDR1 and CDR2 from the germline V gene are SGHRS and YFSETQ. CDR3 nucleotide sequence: TGCGCCAGCAGGGGACAGGGGGACGGCGAGCAGTACTTC. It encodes CASRGQGDGEQYF.

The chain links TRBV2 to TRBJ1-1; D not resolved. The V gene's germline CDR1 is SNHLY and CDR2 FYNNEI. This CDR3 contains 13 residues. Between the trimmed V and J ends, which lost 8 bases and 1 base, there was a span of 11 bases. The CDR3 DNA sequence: TGTGCCAGCCTCAGGCCCCCGAACACTGAAGCTTTCTTT. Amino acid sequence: CASLRPPNTEAFF.

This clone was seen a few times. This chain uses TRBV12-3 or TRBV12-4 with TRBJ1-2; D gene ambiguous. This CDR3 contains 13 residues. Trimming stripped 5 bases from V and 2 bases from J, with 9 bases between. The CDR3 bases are TGTGCCAGCAGTCACGGGGAGAACTATGGCTACACCTTC. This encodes CASSHGENYGYTF.

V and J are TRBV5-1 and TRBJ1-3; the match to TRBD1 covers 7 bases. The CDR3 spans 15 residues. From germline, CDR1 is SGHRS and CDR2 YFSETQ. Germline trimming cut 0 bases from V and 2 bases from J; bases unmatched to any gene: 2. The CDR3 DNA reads TGCGCCAGCAGCTTGGGCGGGACAGCTGGAAACACCATATATTTT. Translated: CASSLGGTAGNTIYF.

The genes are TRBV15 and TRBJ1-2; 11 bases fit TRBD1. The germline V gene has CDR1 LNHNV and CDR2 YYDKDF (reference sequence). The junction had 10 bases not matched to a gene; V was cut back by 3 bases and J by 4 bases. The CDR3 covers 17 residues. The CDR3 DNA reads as TGTGCCACCAGCAGGGGGACAGGGGGGGAACTACCCTATGGCTACACCTTC. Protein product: CATSRGTGGELPYGYTF.

Here the CDR3 DNA reads TGTGCCAGCAGCCACGGACTAGCGGGGACTGGGGCCAACGTCCTGACTTTC. Its translation is CASSHGLAGTGANVLTF. This chain links TRBV7-6 with TRBJ2-6, with 12 bases aligning to TRBD2. V trimming: 5 bases; J trimming: 2 bases; junction bases outside the gene matches: 4. This CDR3 contains 17 residues. The germline gives CDR1 SGHVS, CDR2 FNYEAQ. Full variable domain (outside the CDR3, taken from reference TRBV7-6 and TRBJ2-6): GAGVSQSPRYKVTKRGQDVALRCDPISGHVSLYWYRQALGQGPEFLTYFNYEAQQDKSGLPNDRFSAERPEGSISTLTIQRTEQRDSAMYRCASSHGLAGTGANVLTFGAGSRLTVL.

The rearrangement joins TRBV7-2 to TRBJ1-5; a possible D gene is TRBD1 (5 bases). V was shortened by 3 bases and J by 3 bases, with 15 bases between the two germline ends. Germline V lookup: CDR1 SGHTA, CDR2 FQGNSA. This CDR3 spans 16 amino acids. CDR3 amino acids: CASSLWTLGLNQPQHF. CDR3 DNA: TGTGCCAGCAGCTTGTGGACACTGGGCCTCAATCAGCCCCAGCATTTT.

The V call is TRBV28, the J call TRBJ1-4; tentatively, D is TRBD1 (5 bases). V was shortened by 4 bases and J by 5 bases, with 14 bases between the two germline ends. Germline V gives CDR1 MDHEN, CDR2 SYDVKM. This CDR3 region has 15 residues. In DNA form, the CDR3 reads TGTGCCAGCAGTTCAGTGAGGGAGGGGAATGAAAAACTGTTTTTT. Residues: CASSSVREGNEKLFF.

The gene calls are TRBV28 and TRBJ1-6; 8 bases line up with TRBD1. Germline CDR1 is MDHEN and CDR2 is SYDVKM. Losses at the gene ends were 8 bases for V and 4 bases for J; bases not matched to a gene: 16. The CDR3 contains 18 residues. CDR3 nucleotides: TGTGCCAGCCAAGGGTGGGCCGGACAGGGCGAATATAATTCACCCCTCCACTTT. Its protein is CASQGWAGQGEYNSPLHF.

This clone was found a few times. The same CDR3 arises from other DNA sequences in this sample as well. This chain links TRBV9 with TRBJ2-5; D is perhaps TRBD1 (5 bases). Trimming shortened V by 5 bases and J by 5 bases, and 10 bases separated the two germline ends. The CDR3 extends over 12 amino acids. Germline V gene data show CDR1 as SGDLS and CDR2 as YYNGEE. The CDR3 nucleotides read TGTGCCAGCAGTGGGGCCGGGGAGACCCAGTACTTC. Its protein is CASSGAGETQYF. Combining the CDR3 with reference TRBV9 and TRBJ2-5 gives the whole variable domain DSGVTQTPKHLITATGQRVTLRCSPRSGDLSVYWYQQSLDQGLQFLIQYYNGEERAKGNILERFSAQQFPDLHSELNLSSLELGDSALYFCASSGAGETQYFGPGTRLLVL.

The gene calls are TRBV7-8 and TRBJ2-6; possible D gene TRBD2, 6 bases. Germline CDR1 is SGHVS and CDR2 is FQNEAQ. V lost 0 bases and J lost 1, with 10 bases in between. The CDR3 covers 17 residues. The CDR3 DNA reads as TGTGCCAGCAGCTTAGCGGGGCGGGGTTCTGGGGCCAACGTCCTGACTTTC. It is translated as CASSLAGRGSGANVLTF.

The CDR3 region has the DNA TGTGCCAGCAGGAACAGGGACGGCTACACCTTC. This sequence encodes CASRNRDGYTF. This chain joins TRBV25-1 and TRBJ1-2, with D tentatively TRBD1 (6 bases). The CDR3 has 11 residues. Trimming pared 6 bases from V and 8 bases from J, leaving 10 bases between. Germline V gene lookup returns CDR1 MGHDK and CDR2 SYGVNS.

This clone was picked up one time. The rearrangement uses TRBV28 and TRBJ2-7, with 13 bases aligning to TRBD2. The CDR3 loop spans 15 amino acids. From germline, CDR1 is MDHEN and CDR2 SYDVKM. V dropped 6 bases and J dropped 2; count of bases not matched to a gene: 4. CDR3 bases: TGTGCCAGCAGCCGCGGGACTAGCGGGGCCTACGAGCAGTACTTC. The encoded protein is CASSRGTSGAYEQYF.

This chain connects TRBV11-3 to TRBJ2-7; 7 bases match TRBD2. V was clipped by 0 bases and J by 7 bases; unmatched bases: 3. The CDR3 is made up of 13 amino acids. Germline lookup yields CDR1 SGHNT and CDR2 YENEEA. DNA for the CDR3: TGTGCCAGCAGCTTAGACTCCGGGAGGGAGCAGTACTTC. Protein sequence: CASSLDSGREQYF.

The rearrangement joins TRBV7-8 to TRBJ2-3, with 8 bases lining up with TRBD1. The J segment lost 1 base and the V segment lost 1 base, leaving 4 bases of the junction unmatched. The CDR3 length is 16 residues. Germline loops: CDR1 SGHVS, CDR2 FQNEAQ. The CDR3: CASSLETGVGTDTQYF. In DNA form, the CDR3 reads TGTGCCAGCAGCTTAGAGACAGGGGTTGGCACAGATACGCAGTATTTT.